These T cell receptor beta chains were read from a single sample in a study of blood T cell repertoires in COVID-19. The table came from immunoSEQ multiplex PCR; TCRdb's copy has only in-frame clones and leaves some out. Among under 15,000 clones listed, about nine tenths were seen once. The sequenced sample consisted of peripheral blood. Source of these receptors: a human donor in a cohort sampled during active COVID-19. Both conserved end residues are part of each CDR3. A D gene is named only where the DNA matches it firmly. The listing skips clone size in some rows; elsewhere it reads once, few, many or a size class.

CASRVTSRGNTIYF,TGTGCCAGCAGGGTCACCTCCAGAGGAAACACCATATATTTT,TRBV6-5,-,-,TRBJ1-3
CASSSIDRDNQPQHF,TGTGCCAGCAGTTCTATAGACAGGGACAATCAGCCCCAGCATTTT,TRBV28,TRBD1,-,TRBJ1-5
CASSLAGTGGRGETQYF,TGCGCCAGCAGCTTGGCCGGAACAGGGGGCAGAGGAGAGACCCAGTACTTC,TRBV5-1,TRBD1,-,TRBJ2-5
CASKTGDNQPQHF,TGTGCCAGTAAAACAGGGGATAATCAGCCCCAGCATTTT,TRBV19,TRBD1,-,TRBJ1-5
CASSPQLQVGYEQYF,TGTGCCAGCTCACCACAACTTCAGGTAGGCTACGAGCAGTACTTC,TRBV18,-,-,TRBJ2-7
CASSPENQPQHF,TGTGCCAGCTCACCCGAGAATCAGCCCCAGCATTTT,TRBV18,-,-,TRBJ1-5
CATRQGRETQYF,TGTGCCACCAGACAGGGGAGGGAGACCCAGTACTTC,TRBV6-5,TRBD1,-,TRBJ2-5
CASRTGFLEKLFF,TGTGCCAGCAGGACAGGGTTTCTAGAAAAACTGTTTTTT,TRBV28,TRBD1,-,TRBJ1-4
CASSPGGTGYQDTQYF,TGCGCCAGCAGCCCGGGAGGGACAGGGTATCAAGATACGCAGTATTTT,TRBV5-1,-,-,TRBJ2-3
CASSPQATPGPYEQYF,TGTGCCAGCAGCCCACAGGCAACACCAGGTCCCTACGAGCAGTACTTC,TRBV3-1/TRBV3-2,-,once,TRBJ2-7
CASSIDWRAPQYF,TGTGCCAGCAGTATCGACTGGAGGGCACCCCAGTACTTC,TRBV14,-,-,TRBJ2-5